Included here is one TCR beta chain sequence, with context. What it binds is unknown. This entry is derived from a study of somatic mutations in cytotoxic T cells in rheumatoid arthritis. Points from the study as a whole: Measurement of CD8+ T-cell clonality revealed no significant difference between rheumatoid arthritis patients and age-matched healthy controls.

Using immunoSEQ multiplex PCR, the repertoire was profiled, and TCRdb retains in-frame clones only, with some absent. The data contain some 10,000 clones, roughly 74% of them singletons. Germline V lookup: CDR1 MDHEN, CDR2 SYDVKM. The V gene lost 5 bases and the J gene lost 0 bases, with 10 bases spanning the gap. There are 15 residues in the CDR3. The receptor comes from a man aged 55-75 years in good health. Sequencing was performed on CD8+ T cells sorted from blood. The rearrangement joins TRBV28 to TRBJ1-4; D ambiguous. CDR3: CASSLYTATNEKLFF. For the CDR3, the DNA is TGTGCCAGCAGTCTGTACACAGCAACTAATGAAAAACTGTTTTTT.